The 7 T cell receptor beta chains below were found in one sample sequenced in a study of blood T cell repertoires in COVID-19. Assay used: immunoSEQ multiplex PCR; TCRdb lists only in-frame clones, some missing. This sample yields about 200,000 clones, of which about 80% are seen a single time; 4.8% belongs to the top ten. Sequenced material: PBMCs or T cells enriched from blood (not recorded which). Receptor source: a woman aged 45 to 65 who had been exposed to COVID-19.

V is TRBV11-1 and J is TRBJ1-1, with 9 positions matching TRBD1. The V and J ends lost 5 bases and 4 bases, in that order; junction bases with no gene match: 5. This CDR3 comprises 14 residues. Germline values: CDR1 SGHAT, CDR2 FQDESV (reference sequence). The CDR3 region is CASSVGQGSTEAFF. For the CDR3, the DNA is TGTGCCAGCAGCGTAGGACAGGGGAGCACTGAAGCTTTCTTT.

V usage is TRBV15 and J usage is TRBJ1-2; D possibly corresponds to TRBD1 (5 bases). The CDR3 is 13 amino acids. The germline gives CDR1 LNHNV, CDR2 YYDKDF (reference sequence). Between the trimmed V and J ends, which lost 2 bases and 5 bases, there was a span of 9 bases. CDR3 DNA sequence: TGTGCCACCAGCAGATCCCGGGGGTATGGCTACACCTTC. Its protein is CATSRSRGYGYTF.

This clone was seen a single time. The V and J genes are TRBV27 and TRBJ1-1; 10 bases map to TRBD1. Trimming cost V 5 bases and J 3 bases; bases outside gene matches: 9. The CDR3 consists of 16 residues. The germline CDR1 and CDR2 sequences are MNHEY and SMNVEV (reference sequence). CDR3 residues: CASSPRTGGKYTEAFF. For the CDR3, the DNA is TGTGCCAGCAGTCCTCGGACAGGGGGGAAGTACACTGAAGCTTTCTTT.

The chain uses TRBV5-1 and TRBJ1-4; no clear D. V was pared by 4 bases and J by 0 bases, with 10 bases between. The CDR3 extends over 15 amino acids. Germline V gene sequence: CDR1 SGHRS, CDR2 YFSETQ. CDR3 amino acids: CASSPDIPTNEKLFF. The DNA for the CDR3 is TGCGCCAGCAGCCCCGACATACCAACTAATGAAAAACTGTTTTTT. The variable domain in full, with the rest retrieved from reference TRBV5-1 and TRBJ1-4, is KAGVTQTPRYLIKTRGQQVTLSCSPISGHRSVSWYQQTPGQGLQFLFEYFSETQRNKGNFPGRFSGRQFSNSRSEMNVSTLELGDSALYLCASSPDIPTNEKLFFGSGTQLSVL.

This sequence joins TRBV29-1 and TRBJ1-6; D is perhaps TRBD1 (5 bases). CDR1 and CDR2 (germline): SQVTM, ANQGSEA. The CDR3 is 13 residues long. Between the trimmed V and J ends, which lost 4 bases and 7 bases, there was a span of 11 bases. This CDR3 is CSVGSGRNSPLHF. The CDR3 region has the DNA TGCAGCGTTGGGTCAGGGAGGAATTCACCCCTCCACTTT.

The chain recombines TRBV3-1 (or the pseudogene TRBV3-2) with TRBJ2-3, with D uncertain. Trimming shortened V by 4 bases and J by 0 bases, and 14 bases separated the two germline ends. CDR3 length: 16 amino acids. Germline-derived CDR1 and CDR2 are LGHDT and YNNKEL (reference sequence). The chain's CDR3 is CASSPNALPSTDTQYF. The CDR3 DNA sequence: TGTGCCAGCAGCCCAAACGCACTACCCAGCACAGATACGCAGTATTTT.

V and J are TRBV5-1 and TRBJ2-3; 8 nucleotides agree with TRBD1. V shed 3 bases, J shed 5 bases, and the junction held 8 bases outside the gene matches. CDR1 is SGHRS, CDR2 YFSETQ, per germline. The length of the CDR3 is 15 residues. CDR3 sequence: CASSSRQGIGDTQYF. The DNA of the CDR3 is TGCGCCAGCAGCTCACGACAGGGGATCGGAGATACGCAGTATTTT.